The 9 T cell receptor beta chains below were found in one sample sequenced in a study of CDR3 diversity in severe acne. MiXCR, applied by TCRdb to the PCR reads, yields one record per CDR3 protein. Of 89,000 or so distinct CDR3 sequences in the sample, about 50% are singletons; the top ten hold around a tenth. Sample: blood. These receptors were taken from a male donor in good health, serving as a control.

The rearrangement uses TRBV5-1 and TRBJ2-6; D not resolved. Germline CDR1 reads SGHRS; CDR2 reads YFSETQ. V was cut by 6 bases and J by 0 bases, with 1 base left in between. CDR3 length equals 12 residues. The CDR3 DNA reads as TGCGCCAGCATCTCTGGGGCCAACGTCCTGACTTTC. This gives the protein CASISGANVLTF.

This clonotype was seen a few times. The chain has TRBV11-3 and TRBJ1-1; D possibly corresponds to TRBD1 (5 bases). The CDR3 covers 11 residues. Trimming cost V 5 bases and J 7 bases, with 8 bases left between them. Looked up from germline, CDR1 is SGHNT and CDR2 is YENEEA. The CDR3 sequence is CASSIRDEAFF. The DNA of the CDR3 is TGTGCCAGCAGCATCAGGGATGAAGCTTTCTTT.

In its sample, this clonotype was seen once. The CDR3: CAISDSYEQYV. The CDR3 region has the DNA TGTGCCATCAGTGACTCCTACGAGCAGTACGTC. The gene calls are TRBV10-3 and TRBJ2-7; D is unresolved. CDR1 and CDR2 (germline): ENHRY, SYGVKD. Deletions cut 3 bases from V and 0 bases from J, with 0 bases between. The CDR3 totals 11 residues.

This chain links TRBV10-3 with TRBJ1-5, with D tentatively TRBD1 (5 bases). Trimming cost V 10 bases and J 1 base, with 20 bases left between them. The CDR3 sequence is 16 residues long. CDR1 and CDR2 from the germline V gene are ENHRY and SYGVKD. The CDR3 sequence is CASSQTVPGSNQPQHF. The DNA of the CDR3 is TGTGCCAGCAGCCAGACAGTTCCGGGAAGCAATCAGCCCCAGCATTTT.

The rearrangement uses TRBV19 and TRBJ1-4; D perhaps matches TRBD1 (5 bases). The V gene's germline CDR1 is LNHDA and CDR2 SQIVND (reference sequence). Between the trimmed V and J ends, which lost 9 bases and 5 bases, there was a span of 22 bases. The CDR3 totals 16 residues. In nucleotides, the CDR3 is TGTGCCAGCCATAGGTCAGGGAGTCGTGCGAATGAAAAACTGTTTTTT. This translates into CASHRSGSRANEKLFF.

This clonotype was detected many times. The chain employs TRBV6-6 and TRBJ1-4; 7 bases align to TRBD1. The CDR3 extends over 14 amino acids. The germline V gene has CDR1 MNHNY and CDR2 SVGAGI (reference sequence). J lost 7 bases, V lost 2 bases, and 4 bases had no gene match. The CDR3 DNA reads TGTGCCAGCAGTTACGGGGCAGGGGGTGAAAAACTGTTTTTT. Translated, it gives CASSYGAGGEKLFF.

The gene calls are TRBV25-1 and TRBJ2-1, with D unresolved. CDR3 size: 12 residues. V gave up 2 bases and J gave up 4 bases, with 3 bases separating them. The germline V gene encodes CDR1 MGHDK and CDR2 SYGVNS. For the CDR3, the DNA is TGTGCCAGCAGTGAAGGGTACAATGAGCAGTTCTTC. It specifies CASSEGYNEQFF.

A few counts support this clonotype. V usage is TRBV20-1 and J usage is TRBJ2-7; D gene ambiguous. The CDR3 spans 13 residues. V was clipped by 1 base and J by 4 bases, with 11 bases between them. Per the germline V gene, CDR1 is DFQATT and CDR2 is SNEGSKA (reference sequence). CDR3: CSARGSPTYEQYF. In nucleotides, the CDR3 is TGCAGTGCTAGAGGAAGTCCGACTTACGAGCAGTACTTC.

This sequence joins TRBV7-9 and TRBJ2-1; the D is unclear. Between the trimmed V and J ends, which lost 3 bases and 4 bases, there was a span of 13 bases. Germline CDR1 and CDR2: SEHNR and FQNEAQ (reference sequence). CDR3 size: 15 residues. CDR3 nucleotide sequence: TGTGCCAGCAGCTTTCAGACCGCCGGATACAATGAGCAGTTCTTC. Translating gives CASSFQTAGYNEQFF.